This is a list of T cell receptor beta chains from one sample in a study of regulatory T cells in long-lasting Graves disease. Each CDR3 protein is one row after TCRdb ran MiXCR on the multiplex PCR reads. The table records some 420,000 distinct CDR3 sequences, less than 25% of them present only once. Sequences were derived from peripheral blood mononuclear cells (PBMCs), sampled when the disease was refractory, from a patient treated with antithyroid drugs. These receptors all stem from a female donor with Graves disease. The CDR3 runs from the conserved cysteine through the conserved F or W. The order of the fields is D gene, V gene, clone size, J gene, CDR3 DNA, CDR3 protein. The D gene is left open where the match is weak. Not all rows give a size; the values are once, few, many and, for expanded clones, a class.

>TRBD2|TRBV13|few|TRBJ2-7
TGTGCCAGCAGGTCTCAGCGGGGTCTAACCTACGAGCAGTACTTC
CASRSQRGLTYEQYF
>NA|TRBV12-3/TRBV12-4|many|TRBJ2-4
TGTGCCAGCAATCCCACAGGGCCTGACGACATTCAGTACTTC
CASNPTGPDDIQYF
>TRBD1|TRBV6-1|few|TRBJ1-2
TGTGCCAGCACCCCCGGGGAGGGGGCCTATGGCTACACCTTC
CASTPGEGAYGYTF
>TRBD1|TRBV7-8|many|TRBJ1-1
TGTGCCAGCAGCTCCAGGACAGGGGGCGATGGGGGGACTGAAGCTTTCTTT
CASSSRTGGDGGTEAFF
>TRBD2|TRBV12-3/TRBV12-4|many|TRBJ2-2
TGTGCCAGCAATACGGGACTAGCGGGAGGCCCCGGGGAGCTGTTTTTT
CASNTGLAGGPGELFF
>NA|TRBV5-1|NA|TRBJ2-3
TGTGCCAGCAGCCGACAGGGAGGCGCAGATACGCAGTATTTT
CASSRQGGADTQYF
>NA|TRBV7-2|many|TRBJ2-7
TGTGCCAGCAGCCCTTACGCCCAGGGGGGCTCCTACGAGCAGTACTTC
CASSPYAQGGSYEQYF
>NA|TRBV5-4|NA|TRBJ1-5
TGTGCCAGCAGCTTGGTCGTCAGCAATCAGCCCCAGCATTTT
CASSLVVSNQPQHF
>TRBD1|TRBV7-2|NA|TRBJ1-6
TGTGCCAGCAGCTCCGACAGGGGCCCCCTCTTTAATTCACCCCTCCACTTT
CASSSDRGPLFNSPLHF
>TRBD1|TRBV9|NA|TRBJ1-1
TGTGCCAGCAGCGTAGAGACAGGGGGGGACACTGAAGCTTTCTTT
CASSVETGGDTEAFF
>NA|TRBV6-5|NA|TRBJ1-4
TGTGCCAGCAGTTACGGCCAGATTAATGAAAAACTGTTTTTT
CASSYGQINEKLFF
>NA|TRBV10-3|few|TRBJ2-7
TGTCGTGGAGAGATGTGGGAGCACTCCTACGAGCAGTACTTC
CRGEMWEHSYEQYF
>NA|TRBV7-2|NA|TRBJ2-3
TGTGCCAGCAGCCACAGCAATACAGATACGCAGTATTTT
CASSHSNTDTQYF
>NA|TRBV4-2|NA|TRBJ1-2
TGTGCCAGCAGCCAAACACCGAACTATGGCTACACCTTC
CASSQTPNYGYTF
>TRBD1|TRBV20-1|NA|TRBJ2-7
TGCAGTGCTAGAGATGGACAGGGCGGCTACGAGCAGTACTTC
CSARDGQGGYEQYF
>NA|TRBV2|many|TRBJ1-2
TGTGCCAGCAGGAATTTACGCGCCGGCTACACCTTC
CASRNLRAGYTF
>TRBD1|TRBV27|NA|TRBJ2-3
TGTGCCAGCTTACCCGGAGGCAGGGGGACCACAGATACGCAGTATTTT
CASLPGGRGTTDTQYF
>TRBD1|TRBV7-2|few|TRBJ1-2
TGTGCCAGCAGCTCCGACGGACAGGGGTGGGGTAACCATGGCTACACCTTC
CASSSDGQGWGNHGYTF
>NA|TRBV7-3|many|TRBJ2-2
TGTGCCAGCAGCTTATTTGGTCCAGAGAACACCGGGGAGCTGTTTTTT
CASSLFGPENTGELFF
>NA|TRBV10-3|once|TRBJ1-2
TGTGCCATCAGTGATCCTGACTATGGCTACACCTTC
CAISDPDYGYTF
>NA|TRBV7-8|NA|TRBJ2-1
TGTGCCAGCAGCACTACAGGGTGGACGAAGGGTGAGCAGTTCTTC
CASSTTGWTKGEQFF
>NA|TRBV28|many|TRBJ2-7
TGTGCCAGCAGGGAAGGGGCAGGCTACGAGCAGTACTTC
CASREGAGYEQYF
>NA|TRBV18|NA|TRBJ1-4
TGTGCCAGCTCACCAGTAACAGGCGCAACTAATGAAAAACTGTTTTTT
CASSPVTGATNEKLFF
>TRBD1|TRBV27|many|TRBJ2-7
TGTGCCAGCAGTTCGAGACAGGGCGTTCCCCACGAGCAGTACTTC
CASSSRQGVPHEQYF
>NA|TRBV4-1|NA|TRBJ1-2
TGCGCCAGCAGCCAAACATCCGGGACGGAGTATGGCTACACCTTC
CASSQTSGTEYGYTF
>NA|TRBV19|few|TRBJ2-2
TGTGCCAGTAGTTCAGCCGGGGCCGGGGAGCTGTTTTTT
CASSSAGAGELFF
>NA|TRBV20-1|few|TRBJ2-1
TGCAGTGCTAGAGCCGTCGGGAGCTCCTACAATGAGCAGTTCTTC
CSARAVGSSYNEQFF
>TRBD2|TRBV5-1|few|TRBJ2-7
TGCGCCAGCAGCCGAGCGGGACTCAGGGAGGAGCAGTACTTC
CASSRAGLREEQYF